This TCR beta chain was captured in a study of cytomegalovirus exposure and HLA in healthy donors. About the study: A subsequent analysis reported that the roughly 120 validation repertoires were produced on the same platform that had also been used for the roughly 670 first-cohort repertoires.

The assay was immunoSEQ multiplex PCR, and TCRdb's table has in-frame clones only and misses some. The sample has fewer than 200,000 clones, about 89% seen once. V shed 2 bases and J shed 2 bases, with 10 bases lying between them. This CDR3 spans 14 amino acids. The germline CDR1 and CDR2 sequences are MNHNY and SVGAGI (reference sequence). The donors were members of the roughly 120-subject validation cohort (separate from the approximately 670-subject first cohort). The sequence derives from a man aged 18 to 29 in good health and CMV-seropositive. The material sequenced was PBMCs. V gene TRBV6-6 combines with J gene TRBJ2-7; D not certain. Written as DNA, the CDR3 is TGTGCCAGCAGTTACGAGGCGGTTACCTACGAGCAGTACTTC. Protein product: CASSYEAVTYEQYF.